The entry below gives a single T cell receptor (beta chain) sequence along with its context. The data are from a study of cytomegalovirus exposure and HLA in healthy donors. Looked up from germline, CDR1 is SGHDT and CDR2 is YYEEEE. Trimming at V came to 2 bases and at J to 1 base, leaving 4 bases not matched to a gene. The CDR3 is made up of 15 amino acids. Sequenced by immunoSEQ multiplex PCR; TCRdb stores in-frame clones only, minus some. The table records roughly 270,000 clones, 70% to 90% of them present only once. The specimen was PBMCs. This chain connects TRBV5-6 to TRBJ2-5; 8 bases map to TRBD2. This clonotype was sampled from a woman aged 18-29 years in good health and CMV-seronegative. CDR3 residues: CASSLTGGPQETQYF. Here the CDR3 DNA reads TGTGCCAGCAGCTTAACGGGAGGGCCCCAAGAGACCCAGTACTTC. Full variable domain (outside the CDR3, taken from reference TRBV5-6 and TRBJ2-5): DAGVTQSPTHLIKTRGQQVTLRCSPKSGHDTVSWYQQALGQGPQFIFQYYEEEERQRGNFPDRFSGHQFPNYSSELNVNALLLGDSALYLCASSLTGGPQETQYFGPGTRLLVL.